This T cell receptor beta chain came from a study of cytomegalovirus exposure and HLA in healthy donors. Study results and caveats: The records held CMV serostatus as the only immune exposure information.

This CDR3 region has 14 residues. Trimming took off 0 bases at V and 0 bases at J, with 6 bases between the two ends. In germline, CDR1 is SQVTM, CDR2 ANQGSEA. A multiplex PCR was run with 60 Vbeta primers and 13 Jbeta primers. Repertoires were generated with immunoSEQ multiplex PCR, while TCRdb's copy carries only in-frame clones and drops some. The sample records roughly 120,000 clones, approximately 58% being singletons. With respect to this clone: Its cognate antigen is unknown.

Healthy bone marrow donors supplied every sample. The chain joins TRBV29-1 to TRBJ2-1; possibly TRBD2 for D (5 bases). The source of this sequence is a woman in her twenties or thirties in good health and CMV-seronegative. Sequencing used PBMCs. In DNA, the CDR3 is TGCAGCGTTGAAGACGGGGTCTCCTACAATGAGCAGTTCTTC. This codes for CSVEDGVSYNEQFF.